Listed below are T cell receptor beta chains from one sample, sequenced in a study of breast tumors, draining lymph nodes, adjacent tissues. TCRdb ran MiXCR on the multiplex PCR reads and lists one entry per CDR3 protein. There are 190,000 or so distinct CDR3 sequences in the sample; about 32% occur only once, and around 4.5% lies in the top ten. What was sequenced was axillary lymph node tissue. These TCRs come from a female donor with breast cancer. Some clones in this sample may be carry-over from other donors' samples. CDR3s include the opening cysteine and the closing phenylalanine or tryptophan.

v_call: TRBV6-1; j_call: TRBJ2-3; cdr3_aa: CASSEFYRVSGTDTQYF
v_call: TRBV6-4; j_call: TRBJ1-6; cdr3_aa: CASSLDRNYNSPLHF
v_call: TRBV29-1; j_call: TRBJ1-2; cdr3_aa: CSVPGQGPTLTGYGYTF
v_call: TRBV6-6; j_call: TRBJ2-3; cdr3_aa: CASTPGGLSTDTQYF
v_call: TRBV7-3; j_call: TRBJ1-2; cdr3_aa: CASSPLAGGDYGYTF
v_call: TRBV19; j_call: TRBJ2-3; cdr3_aa: CASSTIAVTTGDTQYF
v_call: TRBV25-1; j_call: TRBJ1-2; cdr3_aa: CASRGGTVFYGYTF
v_call: TRBV3-1; j_call: TRBJ2-5; cdr3_aa: CASSSRGSGVQETQYF
v_call: TRBV5-4; j_call: TRBJ2-3; cdr3_aa: CASSLVTGITDTQYF
v_call: TRBV5-1; j_call: TRBJ2-1; cdr3_aa: CASSLDGGRSNEQFF
v_call: TRBV5-1; j_call: TRBJ2-3; cdr3_aa: CASSPLAGSTDTQYF
v_call: TRBV19; j_call: TRBJ2-3; cdr3_aa: CASSISGGAGDTQYF
v_call: TRBV2; j_call: TRBJ2-7; cdr3_aa: CASAAGPENYEQYF
v_call: TRBV11-3; j_call: TRBJ2-1; cdr3_aa: CASSSTSGSSSYNEQFF
v_call: TRBV29-1; j_call: TRBJ1-4; cdr3_aa: CSVAWAVGGEKLFF
v_call: TRBV20-1; j_call: TRBJ1-1; cdr3_aa: CSARDDRGPGAFF
v_call: TRBV6-5; j_call: TRBJ2-3; cdr3_aa: CASSDRLADTQYF
v_call: TRBV4-1; j_call: TRBJ2-7; cdr3_aa: CASSQARSGGYSYEQYF
v_call: TRBV6-1; j_call: TRBJ1-2; cdr3_aa: CASSLYRGANYGYTF
v_call: TRBV29-1; j_call: TRBJ1-2; cdr3_aa: CSSIHRNYGYTF
v_call: TRBV5-8; j_call: TRBJ2-3; cdr3_aa: CASSTGTARYNEQYF
v_call: TRBV9; j_call: TRBJ1-2; cdr3_aa: CASSQGGGVRHYGYTF
v_call: TRBV11-2; j_call: TRBJ2-3; cdr3_aa: CASSLDAALAGTDTQYF
v_call: TRBV11-2; j_call: TRBJ2-3; cdr3_aa: CASSLDLQGFSTDTQYF
v_call: TRBV5-5; j_call: TRBJ1-6; cdr3_aa: CASSLVDRLVNSPLHF
v_call: TRBV5-1; j_call: TRBJ1-1; cdr3_aa: CASSLWGGDTEAFF
v_call: TRBV19; j_call: TRBJ2-7; cdr3_aa: CASSIEGTSGLYEQHF
v_call: TRBV20-1; j_call: TRBJ2-3; cdr3_aa: CSARAPSGGAWGTDTQYF
v_call: TRBV7-2; j_call: TRBJ2-3; cdr3_aa: CASSSAGTDTQYF
v_call: TRBV7-9; j_call: TRBJ1-2; cdr3_aa: CASSLESGQGGGYTF
v_call: TRBV7-9; j_call: TRBJ1-4; cdr3_aa: CASSRTAVNEKLFF
v_call: TRBV24-1; j_call: TRBJ2-2; cdr3_aa: CATSDLSSPSSTGELFF
v_call: TRBV3-1; j_call: TRBJ2-3; cdr3_aa: CASSPGVPDTQYF
v_call: TRBV7-8; j_call: TRBJ2-7; cdr3_aa: CASSLGSTGTPTF
v_call: TRBV20-1; j_call: TRBJ2-7; cdr3_aa: CSARTGPEQSF
v_call: TRBV5-8; j_call: TRBJ1-2; cdr3_aa: CASSGKGYGYTF
v_call: TRBV15; j_call: TRBJ1-5; cdr3_aa: CATSFKRGTGEPQHF
v_call: TRBV6-1; j_call: TRBJ2-1; cdr3_aa: CASSRVRRDDEQFF
v_call: TRBV7-2; j_call: TRBJ2-2; cdr3_aa: CASSKGTGGTNTGELFF
v_call: TRBV5-1; j_call: TRBJ2-3; cdr3_aa: CASSSASGGSTDTQYF
v_call: TRBV6-6; j_call: TRBJ1-1; cdr3_aa: CASSSRQGVMVTEAFF
v_call: TRBV20-1; j_call: TRBJ1-5; cdr3_aa: CSARGIGGAGQPQHF
v_call: TRBV7-6; j_call: TRBJ2-1; cdr3_aa: CASSFKTGAYNEQFF
v_call: TRBV4-3; j_call: TRBJ2-3; cdr3_aa: CASSKQGRTDTQYF
v_call: TRBV5-6; j_call: .; cdr3_aa: CASSLEGYNSPLHF
v_call: TRBV9; j_call: TRBJ2-5; cdr3_aa: CASSSKVETQYF
v_call: TRBV3-2; j_call: TRBJ2-5; cdr3_aa: CASSQDLTSGRAETQYF
v_call: TRBV7-6; j_call: TRBJ1-2; cdr3_aa: CASSLDRRIPGNTF